Below, 31 T cell receptor beta chains from the same sample are listed, as sequenced in a study of Tregs in tolerant kidney transplant recipients. The nonmyeloablative bone marrow transplants came from related graft donors, with transient mixed chimerism. Profiling relied on immunoSEQ multiplex PCR, and the TCRdb table lists in-frame clones only, not all of them. Of roughly 86,000 clones in the sample, approximately 93% were seen once. Material: CD4+ T cells from blood (PBMCs), obtained 12 months after the transplant. Receptor source: a human patient who received a combined kidney and bone marrow transplant. Some T cells may be transferred from the graft donor.

This clone was seen a single time. The J gene is TRBJ2-1, the V gene TRBV7-2; TRBD1 matches 8 bases. The ends lost 4 bases at V and 10 bases at J; junction bases unmatched: 6. Germline CDR1 and CDR2: SGHTA and FQGNSA. CDR3 length equals 13 residues. The CDR3 protein is CASSSDGTGEQFF. The DNA for the CDR3 is TGTGCCAGCAGCTCAGACGGGACAGGCGAGCAGTTCTTC.

J is TRBJ1-2 and V is TRBV7-9; the D gene is possibly TRBD1 (6 bases). The CDR3 runs 15 residues. V lost 1 base, J lost 2 bases, and 11 bases lay in between. Germline CDR1 and CDR2: SEHNR and FQNEAQ (reference sequence). CDR3 sequence reads: CASSLEGQGNYGYTF. Written as DNA, the CDR3 is TGTGCCAGCAGCTTAGAAGGGCAGGGGAACTATGGCTACACCTTC.

A single count supports this clone. This chain links TRBV25-1 with TRBJ2-1; no firm D call. The germline gives CDR1 MGHDK, CDR2 SYGVNS. The V end lost 7 bases, the J end lost 8 bases, and 21 bases lay between the germline ends. The CDR3 covers 15 residues. CDR3 protein: CASIIPRRQIYEQFF. The CDR3 bases are TGTGCCAGCATCATCCCAAGGCGGCAGATCTATGAGCAGTTCTTC. Full variable domain (rest looked up from reference TRBV25-1 and TRBJ2-1): EADIYQTPRYLVIGTGKKITLECSQTMGHDKMYWYQQDPGMELHLIHYSYGVNSTEKGDLSSESTVSRIRTEHFPLTLESARPSHTSQYLCASIIPRRQIYEQFFGPGTRLTVL.

J is TRBJ2-7 and V is TRBV11-2; 7 bases line up with TRBD1. The CDR3 runs 17 residues. V lost 5 bases to trimming and J lost 4 bases; unmatched junction nucleotides: 17. Germline CDR1 is SGHAT and CDR2 is FQNNGV. The CDR3 DNA reads as TGTGCCAGCAGCCCCCTCCCTAAGGGGGCGAAAATGTACGAGCAGTACTTC. This gives the protein CASSPLPKGAKMYEQYF.

The chain couples TRBV7-2 to TRBJ1-3; D unclear. V lost 2 bases to trimming and J lost 0 bases, with 8 bases between them. Germline V gene data show CDR1 as SGHTA and CDR2 as FQGNSA. The CDR3 has 15 residues. The CDR3 sequence: CASSLRGYSGNTIYF. The CDR3 nucleotides read TGTGCCAGCAGCTTAAGAGGGTACTCTGGAAACACCATATATTTT.

CDR3 amino acids: CASSLGLAVLGSYNEQFF. CDR3 nucleotides: TGTGCCAGCAGCTTGGGACTAGCGGTCCTCGGCTCCTACAATGAGCAGTTCTTC. The V and J genes are TRBV11-2 and TRBJ2-1, with 11 bases identical to TRBD2. The CDR3 is 18 amino acids. After removal of 3 bases from V and 0 bases from J, the junction contained 7 bases not matched to a gene. The germline CDR1 and CDR2 sequences are SGHAT and FQNNGV.

This chain joins TRBV9 and TRBJ2-1; no clear D gene. From germline, CDR1 is SGDLS and CDR2 YYNGEE. The V gene lost 3 bases and the J gene lost 1 base, with 20 bases spanning the gap. CDR3 length equals 18 residues. The CDR3 is CASSAGWVGPPSYNEQFF. The CDR3 DNA sequence: TGTGCCAGCAGCGCAGGTTGGGTTGGTCCCCCATCCTACAATGAGCAGTTCTTC.

This chain uses TRBV20-1 with TRBJ1-2; no firm D call. The CDR3 totals 11 residues. Germline CDR1 DFQATT, CDR2 SNEGSKA (reference sequence). V lost 3 bases and J lost 8, with 10 bases in between. The DNA for the CDR3 is TGCAGTGCTAGTTTGGAGGACGGCTACACCTTC. The encoded protein is CSASLEDGYTF.

The genes are TRBV5-4 and TRBJ1-2; 7 bases fit TRBD1. This CDR3 has 15 amino acids. J was trimmed by 0 bases and V by 3 bases; bases with no gene match: 5. Germline V lookup: CDR1 SGHNT, CDR2 YYREEE (reference sequence). The CDR3 nucleotides are TGTGCCAGCAGCTCCCGGACAGGACCTAACTATGGCTACACCTTC. It yields the protein CASSSRTGPNYGYTF.

Remarks on this clone: A junction end diverges from the germline sequence, so it may reflect a read error. The sample carries other DNA sequences with the same CDR3. V usage is TRBV15 and J usage is TRBJ1-6; no definite D call. The CDR3 sequence is 16 residues long. Germline-derived CDR1 and CDR2 are LNHNV and YYDKDF (reference sequence). In nucleotides, the CDR3 is TGTGCCACCAGCAGATCAATGGCAGACTGGAATTCCCCCCTCCACTTT. Residues: CATSRSMADWNSPLHF.

The J gene is TRBJ2-3, the V gene TRBV11-2; 7 nucleotides match TRBD2. CDR3 length: 16 amino acids. The V and J ends lost 4 bases and 3 bases, in that order; junction bases with no gene match: 10. In germline, CDR1 is SGHAT, CDR2 FQNNGV. CDR3 amino acids: CASSSMRGRVTDTQYF. CDR3 coding DNA: TGTGCCAGCAGCTCTATGCGGGGGAGGGTTACAGATACGCAGTATTTT.

The chain has TRBV6-5 and TRBJ2-7; 8 bases match TRBD1. The V segment lost 6 bases and the J segment 2 bases; nucleotides outside the gene matches: 9. The germline V gene encodes CDR1 MNHEY and CDR2 SVGAGI. The CDR3 is 15 amino acids. The CDR3 protein is CASSQRQGTAYEQYF. For the CDR3, the DNA is TGTGCCAGCAGCCAAAGACAGGGGACCGCCTACGAGCAGTACTTC.

This chain uses TRBV7-2 with TRBJ2-1; TRBD2 agrees at 14 bases. There are 16 residues in the CDR3. J lost 9 bases, V lost 5 bases, and 9 bases had no gene match. Germline lookup yields CDR1 SGHTA and CDR2 FQGNSA. This CDR3 reads CASSLRLAGGLGEQFF. CDR3 in DNA: TGTGCCAGCAGCCTACGACTAGCGGGGGGGCTGGGTGAGCAGTTCTTC.

The DNA for the CDR3 is TGTGCCAGCAGCCCCCAGGTAGCGTACAATGAGCAGTTCTTC. It specifies CASSPQVAYNEQFF. V is TRBV9 and J is TRBJ2-1, with TRBD2 as a possible D gene (5 bases). Trimming pared 4 bases from V and 4 bases from J, leaving 12 bases between. CDR3 length: 14 amino acids. Germline V gives CDR1 SGDLS, CDR2 YYNGEE.

Written as DNA, the CDR3 is TGTGCCATCAGTGAGCAGGACAGCCGGTACCAAGAGACCCAGTACTTC. This codes for CAISEQDSRYQETQYF. The genes are TRBV10-3 and TRBJ2-5; D is perhaps TRBD1 (6 bases). V was trimmed by 2 bases and J by 0 bases, leaving 13 bases between them. The germline gives CDR1 ENHRY, CDR2 SYGVKD. The CDR3 covers 16 residues.

This clone was recorded only once. V is TRBV6-1 and J is TRBJ2-7; TRBD1 might be the D (5 bases). Germline V gene data show CDR1 as MNHNS and CDR2 as SASEGT. This CDR3 region has 14 residues. Trimming left V 9 bases short and J 5 bases short, with 20 bases between. The CDR3, as DNA: TGTGCCAGTGACGGTAGGGCAGGGAACGACGAGCAGTACTTC. This sequence encodes CASDGRAGNDEQYF.

V is TRBV6-4 and J is TRBJ1-1, with D perhaps TRBD1 (6 bases). Per germline, CDR1 MRHNA and CDR2 SNTAGT. This CDR3 has 15 amino acids. Trimming removed 6 bases from V and 11 bases from J, with 25 bases in between. CDR3 nucleotides: TGTGCCAGCAGAGTTGACGCTACCAGGGGCGTTGTGGCTTTCTTT. It yields the protein CASRVDATRGVVAFF.

This clone was observed once. The rearrangement joins TRBV6-1 to TRBJ1-2, with D unclear. The CDR3 length is 10 residues. Trimming shortened V by 5 bases and J by 7 bases, and 5 bases separated the two germline ends. Per germline, CDR1 MNHNS and CDR2 SASEGT. The DNA of the CDR3 is TGTGCCAGCAGTTGGAGTGGCTACACCTTC. This gives the protein CASSWSGYTF.

The V gene is TRBV5-4, the J gene TRBJ1-6; 9 bases match TRBD1. Unmatched junction bases numbered 12, after V lost 4 bases and J lost 13 bases. The germline V gene encodes CDR1 SGHNT and CDR2 YYREEE (reference sequence). This CDR3 comprises 15 residues. This CDR3 is CASSLTAGQGLPLHF. CDR3 sequence (DNA): TGTGCCAGCAGCCTAACCGCGGGACAGGGTCTCCCCCTCCACTTT.

The chain is built from TRBV19 and TRBJ1-1; 9 bases map to TRBD1. The germline V gene has CDR1 LNHDA and CDR2 SQIVND (reference sequence). J lost 6 bases, V lost 2 bases, and 13 bases had no gene match. The CDR3 has 17 residues. The DNA for the CDR3 is TGTGCCAGTAGTATATTGGCCGGGACAGGGCAGATTTCTGAAGCTTTCTTT. This encodes CASSILAGTGQISEAFF. The variable domain in full, completed from reference TRBV19 and TRBJ1-1, reads DGGITQSPKYLFRKEGQNVTLSCEQNLNHDAMYWYRQDPGQGLRLIYYSQIVNDFQKGDIAEGYSVSREKKESFPLTVTSAQKNPTAFYLCASSILAGTGQISEAFFGQGTRLTVV.

The chain couples TRBV18 to TRBJ2-3; D uncertain. This CDR3 contains 12 residues. V was clipped by 2 bases and J by 4 bases, with 4 bases between them. CDR1 KGHSH and CDR2 LQKENI come from the germline V gene. CDR3 coding DNA: TGTGCCAGCTCACCAACTCCAGATACGCAGTATTTT. Translating it yields CASSPTPDTQYF.

The chain uses TRBV7-2 and TRBJ2-2, with a tentative D call TRBD1 (6 bases). CDR1 and CDR2 (germline): SGHTA, FQGNSA. The V end lost 1 base, the J end lost 5 bases, and 11 bases lay between the germline ends. This CDR3 has 15 amino acids. CDR3 nucleotide sequence: TGTGCCAGCAGCTTAGGGGACACCGAAACCGGGGAGCTGTTTTTT. This codes for CASSLGDTETGELFF.

The chain recombines TRBV15 with TRBJ2-7, with 11 bases fitting TRBD2. This CDR3 is built from 15 residues. The germline V gene has CDR1 LNHNV and CDR2 YYDKDF (reference sequence). V lost 1 base and J lost 5; bases outside the gene matches: 4. The CDR3 DNA sequence: TGTGCCACCAGCAGAGTAACTAGCGGGAGCCACGAGCAGTACTTC. Residues: CATSRVTSGSHEQYF.

V gene TRBV2 combines with J gene TRBJ2-5; 10 nucleotides agree with TRBD2. The ends lost 5 bases at V and 5 bases at J; junction bases unmatched: 11. The CDR3 has 16 residues. Germline V CDR1 and CDR2: SNHLY, FYNNEI. In DNA form, the CDR3 reads TGTGCCAGCAGTAGACTAGCGGGTCATCTGGGGGAGACCCAGTACTTC. Translation gives CASSRLAGHLGETQYF.

V is TRBV19 and J is TRBJ2-7; D is possibly TRBD1 (5 bases). V shed 3 bases and J shed 4 bases, with 19 bases lying between them. This CDR3 is built from 16 residues. The germline V gene encodes CDR1 LNHDA and CDR2 SQIVND (reference sequence). The CDR3 DNA reads TGTGCCAGTAGTATCGTATTAAGGGGCGGCGGATACGAGCAGTACTTC. Translating it yields CASSIVLRGGGYEQYF.

V gene TRBV9 combines with J gene TRBJ1-6; possible D gene TRBD1, 6 bases. The CDR3 contains 16 residues. Per germline, CDR1 SGDLS and CDR2 YYNGEE. V lost 3 bases, J lost 8 bases, and 18 bases lay in between. For the CDR3, the DNA is TGTGCCAGCAGCGCTTCCAGGGCCTCAGGGGATTCACCCCTCCACTTT. Residues: CASSASRASGDSPLHF. Using reference TRBV9 and TRBJ1-6 for the parts outside the CDR3, the full variable domain is DSGVTQTPKHLITATGQRVTLRCSPRSGDLSVYWYQQSLDQGLQFLIQYYNGEERAKGNILERFSAQQFPDLHSELNLSSLELGDSALYFCASSASRASGDSPLHFGNGTRLTVT.

This clone was recorded only once. The V and J genes are TRBV5-4 and TRBJ2-3; maybe TRBD2 (6 bases). The V and J ends lost 0 bases and 2 bases respectively, with 13 bases between them. The CDR3 is made up of 16 amino acids. Germline lookup yields CDR1 SGHNT and CDR2 YYREEE (reference sequence). The CDR3 reads CASSLVGGDPTDTQYF. The CDR3 DNA follows: TGTGCCAGCAGCTTGGTCGGCGGGGACCCCACAGATACGCAGTATTTT.

This chain joins TRBV5-1 and TRBJ2-3, with D possibly being TRBD2 (5 bases). The CDR3 is made up of 15 amino acids. Trimming shortened V by 3 bases and J by 0 bases, and 11 bases separated the two germline ends. CDR1 is SGHRS, CDR2 YFSETQ, per germline. In DNA, the CDR3 is TGCGCCAGCAGCTCGGGGTCCTTTAGCACAGATACGCAGTATTTT. It is translated as CASSSGSFSTDTQYF.

The chain employs TRBV4-2 and TRBJ1-2; maybe TRBD1 (5 bases). The CDR3 consists of 15 residues. Trimming cost V 1 base and J 6 bases, with 15 bases left between them. Germline V gene data show CDR1 as LGHNA and CDR2 as YNFKEQ. Here the CDR3 DNA reads TGTGCCAGCAGCCAAGGGAGACAGCTCGACGATGGCTACACCTTC. Translating gives CASSQGRQLDDGYTF.

This rearrangement joins TRBV10-3 to TRBJ2-7; 11 bases map to TRBD1. Germline CDR1 ENHRY, CDR2 SYGVKD. The CDR3 length is 15 residues. V lost 0 bases to trimming and J lost 6 bases; unmatched junction nucleotides: 4. In DNA form, the CDR3 reads TGTGCCATCAGTGAGTCTAAGGACAGGGGGCGCGAGCAGTACTTC. It translates to CAISESKDRGREQYF.

The V call is TRBV9, the J call TRBJ1-4; D remains unclear. V lost 4 bases and J 6 bases, leaving 10 bases between the germline ends. This CDR3 spans 13 amino acids. Germline CDR1 is SGDLS and CDR2 is YYNGEE. In nucleotides, the CDR3 is TGTGCCAGCAGCTCGGGATTTCATGAAAAACTGTTTTTT. This gives the protein CASSSGFHEKLFF.